This TCR beta chain appears in the sequencing data of a study of cytomegalovirus exposure and HLA in healthy donors. It was with 60 Vbeta and 13 Jbeta primers that the PCR ran. Assay used: immunoSEQ multiplex PCR; TCRdb lists only in-frame clones, some missing. The table has about 140,000 clones, 73% seen once; the top ten hold around 1.2%. CDR1 and CDR2 (germline): SNHLY, FYNNEI. With 6 bases clipped from V and 3 bases from J, the junction kept 7 bases outside the gene matches. The CDR3 is 14 amino acids. Broader study findings: 150 or so TCR beta chains were listed as cytomegalovirus-associated. It was taken for granted in presence/absence analyses that sequencing depth across donors was roughly uniform. Within an earlier analysis, most TCR beta V segments proved productive either about 90% or about 30% of the time.

Points on this clone: The antigen remains unidentified.

This receptor was identified in a middle-aged woman in good health and CMV-seronegative. The rearrangement uses TRBV2 and TRBJ1-1; 7 nucleotides agree with TRBD1. Material for sequencing was PBMCs. Here the CDR3 DNA reads TGTGCCAGCAGATTACAGGGGCATGACACTGAAGCTTTCTTT. Protein: CASRLQGHDTEAFF.